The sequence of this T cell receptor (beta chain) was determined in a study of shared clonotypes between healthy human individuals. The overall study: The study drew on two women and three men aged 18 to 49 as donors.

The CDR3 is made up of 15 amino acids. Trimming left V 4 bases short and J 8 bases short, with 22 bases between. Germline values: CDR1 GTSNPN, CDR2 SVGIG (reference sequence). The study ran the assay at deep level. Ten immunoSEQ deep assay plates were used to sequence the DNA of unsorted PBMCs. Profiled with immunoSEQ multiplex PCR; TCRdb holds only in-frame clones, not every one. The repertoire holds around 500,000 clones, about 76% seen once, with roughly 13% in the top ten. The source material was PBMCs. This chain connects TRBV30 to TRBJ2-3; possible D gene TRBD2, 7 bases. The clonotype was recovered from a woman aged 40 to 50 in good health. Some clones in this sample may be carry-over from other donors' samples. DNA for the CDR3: TGTGCCTGGATAATTGCGGATGGGGGGGCGCGTACGCAGTATTTT. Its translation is CAWIIADGGARTQYF. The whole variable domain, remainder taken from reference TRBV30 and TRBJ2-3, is SQTIHQWPATLVQPVGSPLSLECTVEGTSNPNLYWYRQAAGRGLQLLFYSVGIGQISSEVPQNLSASRPQDRQFILSSKKLLLSDSGFYLCAWIIADGGARTQYFGPGTRLTVL.